In its sample, the clone carrying this TCR beta chain was seen a few times. Its specificity is unknown. TCRdb re-analysed the reads in MiXCR, keeping a single row per CDR3 protein. The sample includes approximately 990,000 distinct CDR3 sequences, roughly 30% of them seen just once. The CDR3 extends over 13 amino acids. CDR1 is LNHDA and CDR2 is SQIVND in the germline V gene (reference sequence). Trimming removed 5 bases from V and 4 bases from J, with 11 bases in between. These data are taken from a study of T cell repertoires in cytomegalovirus infection. Study summary: The study used recently identified HLA-C-restricted and well-studied HLA-B-restricted CMV epitopes. Public TCR beta signatures provided an indication of both CMV infection and a matching HLA type.

Findings and limits, study-wide: There were HLA-C-restricted CMV-specific TCR beta clonotypes dominating the ex vivo response. CMV carriers having the relevant HLA were flagged by cumulative public TCR beta family frequency.

This clonotype originated in a human donor in good health (CMV status not recorded). Some clones in this sample may be carry-over from other donors' samples. The material sequenced was cultured CD8+ T cells from PBMCs, taken from culture after CMV antigen stimulation. The genes are TRBV19 and TRBJ1-2; D remains unclear. CDR3 DNA sequence: TGTGCCAGTAGTGGATCGCGGAGCTATGGCTACACCTTC. Its protein product is CASSGSRSYGYTF.